The sequence of this T cell receptor beta chain was determined in a study of CD8+ T cells in alopecia areata. CDR1 is SQVTM, CDR2 ANQGSEA, per germline. There are 14 residues in the CDR3. Trimming stripped 5 bases from V and 0 bases from J, with 13 bases between. In regard to this clone: Its matching antigen is unknown.

Reverse transcribed after extraction, RNA yielded cDNA as the sequencing template. Measured with immunoSEQ multiplex PCR; TCRdb has only the in-frame clones, and not every one. The sample holds 150,000 to 200,000 clones, 50% to 75% seen once. Overall study findings and caveats: The study found higher clonality in lesional than normal scalp, especially in alopecia totalis/universalis. Patients showed less clear TCR sequence sharing than mice, possibly partly because of HLA diversity.

The chain has TRBV29-1 and TRBJ1-1; perhaps TRBD1 as D (5 bases). Material: CD4+ T cells sorted from blood, obtained at week 0. This TCR came from a human donor with alopecia areata. CDR3 residues: CSVRGQRLNTEAFF. CDR3 nucleotides: TGCAGCGTTCGGGGCCAGAGATTGAACACTGAAGCTTTCTTT.